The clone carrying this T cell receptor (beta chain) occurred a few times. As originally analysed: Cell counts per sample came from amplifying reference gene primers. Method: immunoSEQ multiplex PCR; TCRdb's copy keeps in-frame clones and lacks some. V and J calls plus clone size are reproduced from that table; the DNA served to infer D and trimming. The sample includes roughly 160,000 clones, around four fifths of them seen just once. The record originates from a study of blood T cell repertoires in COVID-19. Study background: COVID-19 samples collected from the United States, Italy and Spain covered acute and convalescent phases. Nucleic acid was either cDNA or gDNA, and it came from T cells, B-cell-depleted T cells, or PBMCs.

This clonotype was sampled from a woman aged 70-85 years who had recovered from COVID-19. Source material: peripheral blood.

DNA for the CDR3: TGCGCCAGCAGCGGACGGACTAGCGGGGGCAATGAGCAGTTCTTC. It translates to CASSGRTSGGNEQFF. V and J are TRBV4-3 and TRBJ2-1; TRBD2 matches 13 bases. The CDR3 runs to 15 residues. V gave up 5 bases and J gave up 6 bases; unmatched junction bases: 4. Germline values: CDR1 LGHNA, CDR2 YSLEER.